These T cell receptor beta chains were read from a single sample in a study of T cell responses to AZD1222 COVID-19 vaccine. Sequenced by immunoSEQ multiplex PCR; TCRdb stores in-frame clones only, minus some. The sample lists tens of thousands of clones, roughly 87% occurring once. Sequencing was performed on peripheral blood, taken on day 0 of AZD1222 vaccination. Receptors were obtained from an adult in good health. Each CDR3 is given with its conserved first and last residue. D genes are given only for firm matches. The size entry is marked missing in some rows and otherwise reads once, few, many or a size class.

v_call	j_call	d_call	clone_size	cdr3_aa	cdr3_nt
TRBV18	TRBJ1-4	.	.	CASSPAANEKLFF	TGTGCCAGCTCACCCGCTGCTAATGAAAAACTGTTTTTT
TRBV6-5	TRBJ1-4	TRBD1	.	CASRAGQGPEKLFF	TGTGCCAGCAGGGCTGGACAGGGACCTGAAAAACTGTTTTTT
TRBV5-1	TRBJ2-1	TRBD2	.	CASSARTSGSYNEQFF	TGCGCCAGCAGCGCTCGGACTAGCGGCTCCTACAATGAGCAGTTCTTC
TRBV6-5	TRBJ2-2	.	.	CASSDQVGTGELFF	TGTGCCAGCAGCGACCAGGTGGGAACCGGGGAGCTGTTTTTT
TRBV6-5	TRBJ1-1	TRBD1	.	CASRAGGAGAFF	TGTGCCAGCAGGGCAGGGGGCGCGGGAGCTTTCTTT
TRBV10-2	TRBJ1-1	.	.	CASSEWPRRNTEAFF	TGCGCCAGCAGTGAGTGGCCCCGAAGGAACACTGAAGCTTTCTTT
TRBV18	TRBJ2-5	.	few	CASSPFQGRETQYF	TGTGCCAGCTCACCATTCCAAGGAAGGGAGACCCAGTACTTC
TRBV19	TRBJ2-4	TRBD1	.	CASSIDRGQSGPYF	TGTGCCAGTAGTATAGATCGGGGACAGAGTGGCCCTTACTTC
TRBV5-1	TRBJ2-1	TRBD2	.	CASSLMGLAGSLQFF	TGCGCCAGCAGCTTGATGGGACTAGCGGGTTCCCTGCAGTTCTTC
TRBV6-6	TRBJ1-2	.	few	CASLVGDRSYGYTF	TGTGCCAGCCTCGTAGGTGACAGGAGCTATGGCTACACCTTC
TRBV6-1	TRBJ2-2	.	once	CASSEWGYTGELFF	TGTGCCAGCAGTGAATGGGGGTACACCGGGGAGCTGTTTTTT
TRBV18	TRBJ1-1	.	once	CASSPSSGHYTEAFF	TGTGCCAGCTCACCATCTTCGGGACACTACACTGAAGCTTTCTTT
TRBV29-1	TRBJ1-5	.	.	CSVGGSPNQPQHF	TGCAGCGTTGGGGGTTCCCCCAATCAGCCCCAGCATTTT
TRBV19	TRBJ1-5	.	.	CASSWAYNQPQHF	TGTGCCAGTAGTTGGGCCTACAATCAGCCCCAGCATTTT
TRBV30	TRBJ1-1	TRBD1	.	CAWRSRDRGRDTEAFF	TGTGCCTGGAGATCCCGGGACAGGGGTCGGGACACTGAAGCTTTCTTT
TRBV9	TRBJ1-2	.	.	CASSVVDSYGYTF	TGTGCCAGCAGCGTAGTTGACAGTTATGGCTACACCTTC
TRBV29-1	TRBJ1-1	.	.	CSPHADRQNTEAFF	TGCAGCCCACATGCGGACAGACAGAACACTGAAGCTTTCTTT
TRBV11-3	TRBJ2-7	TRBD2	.	CASSPQSGRADEQYF	TGTGCCAGCAGCCCCCAGAGCGGGAGGGCCGACGAGCAGTACTTC
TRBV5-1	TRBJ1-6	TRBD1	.	CASSLGQGASPLHF	TGCGCCAGCAGCTTGGGACAGGGAGCCTCACCCCTCCACTTT
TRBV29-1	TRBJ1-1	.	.	CSVRVDTEAFF	TGCAGCGTAAGGGTGGACACTGAAGCTTTCTTT
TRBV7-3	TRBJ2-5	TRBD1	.	CASSTGTGSTSETQYF	TGTGCCAGCAGCACCGGGACAGGGAGTACCTCAGAGACCCAGTACTTC
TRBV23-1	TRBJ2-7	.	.	CASSQGDRLNEQYF	TGCGCCAGCAGTCAAGGAGACAGGCTGAACGAGCAGTACTTC
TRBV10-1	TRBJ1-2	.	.	CASSEARLISDTF	TGCGCCAGCAGTGAGGCTAGACTTATCTCGGACACCTTC
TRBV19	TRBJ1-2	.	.	CASSIWPGYGYTF	TGTGCCAGTAGTATTTGGCCAGGCTATGGCTACACCTTC
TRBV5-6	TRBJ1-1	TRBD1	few	CASSLGPGQGSGNTEAFF	TGTGCCAGCAGCTTGGGGCCGGGACAGGGTAGCGGGAACACTGAAGCTTTCTTT
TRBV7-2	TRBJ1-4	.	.	CASSLTGINEKLFF	TGTGCCAGCAGCTTAACAGGAATAAATGAAAAACTGTTTTTT
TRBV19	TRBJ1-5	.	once	CASSMLHEAQHF	TGTGCCAGTAGTATGCTTCACGAAGCCCAGCATTTT
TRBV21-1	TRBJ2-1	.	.	CASSSRQGDEQFF	TGTGCCAGCAGCTCGCGACAGGGGGATGAGCAGTTCTTC
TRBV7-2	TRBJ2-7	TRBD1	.	CASSRTGGAYEQYF	TGTGCCAGCAGCAGGACAGGGGGCGCCTACGAGCAGTACTTC